This T cell receptor beta chain is from a study of T cells in localized non-small cell lung cancer. Clones were read by immunoSEQ multiplex PCR, and TCRdb kept only the in-frame ones, dropping some. The profile shows some 53,000 clones, about nine tenths of them singletons. This CDR3 contains 15 residues. The germline V gene encodes CDR1 SGDLS and CDR2 YYNGEE. V lost 4 bases and J lost 4, with 15 bases in between. This clonotype was obtained from a male donor aged 60 or over with stage III squamous cell lung carcinoma. The V gene is TRBV9, the J gene TRBJ1-5, with no clear D. The sample in question was peripheral blood, obtained before any cancer treatment. In DNA, the CDR3 is TGTGCCAGCAGCTCCGGAGGCGGAAAAAATCAGCCCCAGCATTTT. It translates to CASSSGGGKNQPQHF.